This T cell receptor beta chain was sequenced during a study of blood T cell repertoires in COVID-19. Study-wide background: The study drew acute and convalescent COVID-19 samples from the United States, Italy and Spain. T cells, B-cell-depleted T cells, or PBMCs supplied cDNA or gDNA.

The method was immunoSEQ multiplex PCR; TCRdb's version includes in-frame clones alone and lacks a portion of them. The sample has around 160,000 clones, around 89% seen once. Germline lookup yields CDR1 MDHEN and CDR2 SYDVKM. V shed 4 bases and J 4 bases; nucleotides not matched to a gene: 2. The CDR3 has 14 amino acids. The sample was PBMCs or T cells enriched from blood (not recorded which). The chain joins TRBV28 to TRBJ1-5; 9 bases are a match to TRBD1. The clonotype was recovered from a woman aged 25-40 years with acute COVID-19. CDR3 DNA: TGTGCCAGCAGTTCCGGACAGGGGAATCAGCCCCAGCATTTT. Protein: CASSSGQGNQPQHF.